One and the same sample provided the 29 T cell receptor beta chains below, sequenced in a study of control samples from healthy donors and cancer patients. TCRdb's table, derived via immunoSEQ multiplex PCR, lists solely in-frame clones and lacks some. The data hold about 180,000 clones, with 90% observed a single time. Input material: blood. The source is a woman aged 45-65 years in good health.

This clone occurred once. The V gene is TRBV28, the J gene TRBJ2-5; D may be TRBD1 or TRBD2 (5 bases each). The CDR3 contains 16 residues. CDR1 and CDR2 (germline): MDHEN, SYDVKM. Trimming took off 3 bases at V and 1 base at J, with 15 bases between the two ends. CDR3 DNA sequence: TGTGCCAGCAGTTTGGACCCGGGACCGTCCCAAGAGACCCAGTACTTC. Protein sequence: CASSLDPGPSQETQYF.

The J gene is TRBJ2-1, the V gene TRBV19; D uncertain. Looked up from germline, CDR1 is LNHDA and CDR2 is SQIVND (reference sequence). The CDR3 consists of 12 residues. Trimming stripped 5 bases from V and 9 bases from J, with 11 bases between. The CDR3 bases are TGTGCCAGTAGTGCCCCTAGAGGTGAGCAGTTCTTC. Translation: CASSAPRGEQFF.

The genes are TRBV3-1 (or the pseudogene TRBV3-2) and TRBJ2-5; the D gene could be TRBD1 or TRBD2 (7 bases each). The germline V and J ends were trimmed by 5 bases and 6 bases, with 16 bases remaining between them. Per the germline V gene, CDR1 is LGHDT and CDR2 is YNNKEL (reference sequence). The CDR3 is 14 amino acids. The CDR3 DNA follows: TGTGCCAGCAGCACAAGGCAGGGGGGGAAGACCCAGTACTTC. Residues: CASSTRQGGKTQYF.

The chain recombines TRBV9 with TRBJ1-1; D gene unclear. V shed 0 bases and J shed 0 bases, with 9 bases lying between them. The CDR3 totals 15 residues. Germline CDR1 is SGDLS and CDR2 is YYNGEE. The CDR3 loop is CASSVGSAMNTEAFF. CDR3 in DNA: TGTGCCAGCAGCGTAGGATCAGCCATGAACACTGAAGCTTTCTTT.

The chain uses TRBV29-1 and TRBJ1-3; D gene uncertain. This CDR3 comprises 14 residues. Germline V gives CDR1 SQVTM, CDR2 ANQGSEA. Deletions cut 4 bases from V and 0 bases from J, with 10 bases between. The CDR3 reads CSVGSPNSGNTIYF. DNA of the CDR3: TGCAGCGTTGGAAGTCCGAACTCTGGAAACACCATATATTTT. The complete variable domain, with remaining parts taken from reference TRBV29-1 and TRBJ1-3, reads SAVISQKPSRDICQRGTSLTIQCQVDSQVTMMFWYRQQPGQSLTLIATANQGSEATYESGFVIDKFPISRPNLTFSTLTVSNMSPEDSSIYLCSVGSPNSGNTIYFGEGSWLTVV.

The genes are TRBV2 and TRBJ1-5, with a weak D call TRBD1 (5 bases). Germline values: CDR1 SNHLY, CDR2 FYNNEI. The CDR3 length is 13 residues. With 7 bases removed from V and 7 bases from J, the gap between germline ends came to 14 bases. The CDR3: CASTEGSRQPQHF. As DNA, the CDR3 is TGTGCCAGCACCGAGGGGTCCAGGCAGCCCCAGCATTTT. The full variable domain, with the rest looked up from reference TRBV2 and TRBJ1-5, is EPEVTQTPSHQVTQMGQEVILRCVPISNHLYFYWYRQILGQKVEFLVSFYNNEISEKSEIFDDQFSVERPDGSNFTLKIRSTKLEDSAMYFCASTEGSRQPQHFGDGTRLSIL.

The V gene is TRBV13, the J gene TRBJ2-3; 7 bases are shared with TRBD2. Germline V lookup: CDR1 PRHDT, CDR2 FYEKMQ (reference sequence). The CDR3 length is 14 residues. V lost 8 bases and J lost 4; bases outside the gene matches: 9. The DNA of the CDR3 is TGTGCCAGCCGATCAGCGGGAAGGTCAGATACGCAGTATTTT. This sequence encodes CASRSAGRSDTQYF.

V usage is TRBV5-1 and J usage is TRBJ1-4, with D possibly matching TRBD1 (5 bases). The V end was cut by 4 bases, the J end by 3 bases, with 13 bases between. Per germline, CDR1 SGHRS and CDR2 YFSETQ. CDR3 length: 15 amino acids. The CDR3 nucleotides read TGCGCCAGCAGCCTCGTCGGGGGGGCTAATGAAAAACTGTTTTTT. Protein sequence: CASSLVGGANEKLFF.

The chain combines TRBV5-8 with TRBJ2-3; D is possibly TRBD1 (5 bases). This CDR3 spans 13 amino acids. From germline, CDR1 is SGHTS and CDR2 YDEGEE. V shed 0 bases and J shed 11 bases, with 13 bases lying between them. The DNA of the CDR3 is TGTGCCAGCAGCTTGGGGACAACGTCGGGGCAGTATTTT. The encoded protein is CASSLGTTSGQYF. Combining the CDR3 with reference TRBV5-8 and TRBJ2-3 gives the whole variable domain EAGVTQSPTHLIKTRGQQATLRCSPISGHTSVYWYQQALGLGLQFLLWYDEGEERNRGNFPPRFSGRQFPNYSSELNVNALELEDSALYLCASSLGTTSGQYFGPGTRLTVL.

V and J are TRBV5-4 and TRBJ1-2; D gene unclear. With 0 bases removed from V and 5 bases from J, the gap between germline ends came to 8 bases. The CDR3 is 13 residues long. Germline V gene lookup returns CDR1 SGHNT and CDR2 YYREEE (reference sequence). The CDR3 nucleotides are TGTGCCAGCAGCTTGGACGGAGGGTATGGCTACACCTTC. Translation gives CASSLDGGYGYTF.

The V call is TRBV9, the J call TRBJ2-3, with a tentative D call TRBD2 (6 bases). With 0 bases removed from V and 3 bases from J, the gap between germline ends came to 17 bases. The CDR3 is made up of 17 amino acids. CDR1 and CDR2 (germline): SGDLS, YYNGEE. CDR3 amino acids: CASSVVAWRGGTDTQYF. For the CDR3, the DNA is TGTGCCAGCAGCGTAGTGGCATGGCGGGGTGGAACAGATACGCAGTATTTT.

This clone was seen once. The chain couples TRBV5-4 to TRBJ2-7, with 8 bases identical to TRBD2. Unmatched junction bases numbered 4, after V lost 0 bases and J lost 2 bases. This CDR3 has 15 residues. Germline V lookup: CDR1 SGHNT, CDR2 YYREEE (reference sequence). The CDR3 spells CASSLDSSGTYEQYF. CDR3 nucleotide sequence: TGTGCCAGCAGCTTGGATAGTAGCGGGACCTACGAGCAGTACTTC.

This clone appeared a few times. This chain joins TRBV28 and TRBJ1-5, with D unresolved. CDR1 and CDR2 from the germline V gene are MDHEN and SYDVKM. V shed 7 bases and J shed 5 bases, with 15 bases lying between them. The CDR3 spans 14 residues. CDR3 in amino acids: CASTFVGLDQPQHF. The CDR3 DNA reads as TGTGCCAGCACCTTCGTAGGGTTGGATCAGCCCCAGCATTTT.

The V gene is TRBV27, the J gene TRBJ2-7; D is uncertain. The V gene lost 9 bases and the J gene lost 5 bases, with 17 bases spanning the gap. The CDR3 is 13 residues long. CDR1 MNHEY and CDR2 SMNVEV come from the germline V gene (reference sequence). The CDR3 protein is CASRSQVADEQYF. The CDR3 bases are TGTGCCAGTCGCTCCCAGGTCGCGGACGAGCAGTACTTC.

The chain is built from TRBV5-1 and TRBJ1-5, with D tentatively TRBD1 (6 bases). V shed 0 bases and J shed 7 bases, with 11 bases lying between them. This CDR3 contains 14 residues. From germline, CDR1 is SGHRS and CDR2 YFSETQ. The CDR3 protein is CASSLGGGGQPQHF. The CDR3 nucleotides are TGCGCCAGCAGCTTGGGAGGGGGTGGACAGCCCCAGCATTTT.

This rearrangement joins TRBV5-1 to TRBJ2-7; D might be TRBD2 (6 bases). The CDR3 loop spans 16 amino acids. Germline V gene data show CDR1 as SGHRS and CDR2 as YFSETQ. Trimming removed 6 bases at V and 2 bases at J, with 21 bases between. Here the CDR3 reads CASTGGDGSVTYEQYF. CDR3 in DNA: TGCGCCAGCACCGGAGGGGACGGGAGTGTCACCTACGAGCAGTACTTC. Combining the CDR3 with reference TRBV5-1 and TRBJ2-7 gives the whole variable domain KAGVTQTPRYLIKTRGQQVTLSCSPISGHRSVSWYQQTPGQGLQFLFEYFSETQRNKGNFPGRFSGRQFSNSRSEMNVSTLELGDSALYLCASTGGDGSVTYEQYFGPGTRLTVT.

This sequence joins TRBV20-1 and TRBJ1-4; D gene unclear. V gave up 6 bases and J gave up 4 bases, with 3 bases separating them. The length of the CDR3 is 10 residues. Germline-derived CDR1 and CDR2 are DFQATT and SNEGSKA (reference sequence). CDR3 DNA sequence: TGCAGTGCGGTTAATGAAAAACTGTTTTTT. Translated, it gives CSAVNEKLFF.

The chain carries TRBV28 and TRBJ2-4; D gene uncertain. Trimming left V 2 bases short and J 0 bases short, with 11 bases between. The CDR3 totals 16 residues. The germline V gene has CDR1 MDHEN and CDR2 SYDVKM. The DNA of the CDR3 is TGTGCCAGCAGTTTAAACCCCCTCTTAGCCAAAAACATTCAGTACTTC. Its translation is CASSLNPLLAKNIQYF.

This rearrangement joins TRBV5-6 to TRBJ2-6; 8 bases agree with TRBD1. Germline V gives CDR1 SGHDT, CDR2 YYEEEE. Trimming cost V 2 bases and J 4 bases; bases outside gene matches: 11. The CDR3 has 18 residues. DNA for the CDR3: TGTGCCAGCAGCTTTCTAGACAGGGGAGTTTACGGGGCCAACGTCCTGACTTTC. This sequence encodes CASSFLDRGVYGANVLTF.

V gene TRBV7-3 combines with J gene TRBJ2-1; 8 bases fit TRBD2. V lost 5 bases and J lost 3; bases outside the gene matches: 6. The CDR3 has 15 residues. Germline V gives CDR1 SGHTA, CDR2 FQGTGA. The DNA of the CDR3 is TGTGCCAGCAGCGGCCCAGCGGGGGACTACAATGAGCAGTTCTTC. Residues: CASSGPAGDYNEQFF.

This clone was recorded once. V and J are TRBV28 and TRBJ2-7, with 12 nucleotides matching TRBD2. Germline trimming cut 3 bases from V and 3 bases from J; bases unmatched to any gene: 0. CDR3 length: 14 residues. Germline V gene sequence: CDR1 MDHEN, CDR2 SYDVKM. The CDR3 spells CASSLTSGSYEQYF. DNA of the CDR3: TGTGCCAGCAGTTTGACTAGCGGGAGCTACGAGCAGTACTTC.

The chain couples TRBV9 to TRBJ2-2, with D possibly TRBD1 on 5 matching bases. V was trimmed by 2 bases and J by 6 bases, leaving 14 bases between them. Germline assignment: CDR1 SGDLS and CDR2 YYNGEE. The CDR3 covers 15 residues. CDR3 sequence (DNA): TGTGCCAGCAGCGTTTGGGGTCAAGGGGCCGGGGAGCTGTTTTTT. Its translation is CASSVWGQGAGELFF.

The chain is built from TRBV6-2 or TRBV6-3 and TRBJ1-5; D is unclear. V was pared by 4 bases and J by 2 bases, with 6 bases between. Germline V gene data show CDR1 as MNHEY and CDR2 as SVGEGT. The CDR3 is 13 residues long. Here the CDR3 DNA reads TGTGCCAGCAGTTCTGACGGCAATCAGCCCCAGCATTTT. It codes for CASSSDGNQPQHF.

The chain has TRBV7-8 and TRBJ1-4, with D hard to call. The germline V gene has CDR1 SGHVS and CDR2 FQNEAQ. V shed 1 base and J shed 8 bases, with 8 bases lying between them. CDR3 size: 13 residues. The CDR3 protein is CASSLGALEKLFF. The CDR3 region has the DNA TGTGCCAGCAGCTTAGGGGCGCTGGAAAAACTGTTTTTT.

The chain links TRBV2 to TRBJ2-3, with 7 bases fitting TRBD2. With 1 base clipped from V and 0 bases from J, the junction kept 4 bases outside the gene matches. The CDR3 has 16 residues. The germline gives CDR1 SNHLY, CDR2 FYNNEI. In nucleotides, the CDR3 is TGTGCCAGCAGTGAAGGGAGCGGGGCTAGCACAGATACGCAGTATTTT. Amino acid sequence: CASSEGSGASTDTQYF.

The gene calls are TRBV5-1 and TRBJ2-3; maybe TRBD1 (6 bases). V lost 0 bases and J lost 4, with 9 bases in between. CDR1 is SGHRS and CDR2 is YFSETQ in the germline V gene. This CDR3 is 14 amino acids long. The CDR3 sequence is CASSLEGGADTQYF. The CDR3 bases are TGCGCCAGCAGCTTGGAAGGGGGAGCAGATACGCAGTATTTT.

V usage is TRBV10-1 and J usage is TRBJ1-2; the D gene is possibly TRBD1 (5 bases). The germline V and J ends were trimmed by 1 base and 3 bases, with 15 bases remaining between them. Germline CDR1 and CDR2: WNHNN and SYGVQD (reference sequence). CDR3 length: 16 residues. The CDR3 sequence: CASSECWTRGYYGYTF. CDR3 bases: TGCGCCAGCAGTGAGTGTTGGACGCGGGGGTACTATGGCTACACCTTC.

The chain employs TRBV11-3 and TRBJ1-1; D may be TRBD1 (5 bases). The ends were cut back, 5 bases at V and 3 bases at J, with 7 bases in the middle. This CDR3 is built from 12 residues. Per germline, CDR1 SGHNT and CDR2 YENEEA. The CDR3 is CASSKTDTEAFF. For the CDR3, the DNA is TGTGCCAGCAGCAAGACAGACACTGAAGCTTTCTTT.

The gene calls are TRBV10-3 and TRBJ2-7; D could derive from TRBD1 or TRBD2 (5 bases each). V was clipped by 0 bases and J by 2 bases, with 8 bases between them. Looked up from germline, CDR1 is ENHRY and CDR2 is SYGVKD. The CDR3 has 14 amino acids. The CDR3 spells CAISESGVAYEQYF. DNA for the CDR3: TGTGCCATCAGTGAGTCGGGGGTTGCCTACGAGCAGTACTTC.